This T cell receptor beta chain was obtained from a study of T cells expressing NK-cell markers. For the study at large: From sorted CD3+CD56+NKG2C+, CD3+CD56+NKG2C- and CD3+CD56-NKG2C+ T cells came the TCR beta repertoires. Serological testing identified most of the eight sequenced donors as HCMV-seropositive and one as seronegative. Study-level points and caveats: The contribution of dominant NKG2C+ clonotypes to CD8+ T cells in six or seven donors was roughly 1.0-7.5%. There were a few donors in whom these clonotypes also led the CD3+CD56-NKG2C+ fraction.

TCRdb reworked the 5' RACE reads into one entry per CDR3 protein, no DNA. Its table lists about 260,000 distinct CDR3 sequences. Note on this clonotype: Antigen unknown.

Germline V gene lookup returns CDR1 LGHNA and CDR2 YSLEER. The CDR3 is made up of 17 amino acids. The sequenced sample consisted of blood T cells: a sorted CD56 or NKG2C T cell subset, CD4+ or CD8+ T cells, or bulk PBMC T cells (not recorded which). This sequence joins TRBV4-3 and TRBJ2-3; with no DNA, the TCRdb D assignment of TRBD2 cannot be verified. The TCR sequence derives from a woman between 18 and 70 years old in good health. CDR3 residues: CASSLQGTSGSTDTQYF.